The clone carrying this TCR beta chain appeared a few times. What it recognizes is unknown. These data come from a study of blood T cells in healthy people across ages. Regarding the study as a whole: Relative to aged donors, long-lived donors carried more naive CD4+ cells and displayed higher diversity. Older individuals had lower TCR beta diversity per million T cells (the decline was roughly linear).

The CDR3 extends over 11 amino acids. Per the germline V gene, CDR1 is MNHNY and CDR2 is SVGAGI (reference sequence). With 5 bases removed from V and 5 bases from J, the gap between germline ends came to 7 bases. Alongside a J-beta primer mix, a sample-barcoded 5' primer served in a second PCR lasting roughly 7 to 11 cycles. TCRdb reanalysed the 5' RACE reads using MiXCR and keeps one entry per CDR3 protein. The profile covers about 1.7 million distinct CDR3 sequences, with approximately 30% appearing a single time and 7.7% taken by the ten largest. This TCR derives from a woman aged 30 to 39 in good health. The sequenced material came from blood. This chain joins TRBV6-6 and TRBJ2-7; D is uncertain. The CDR3 sequence: CASSGEDEQYF. In DNA, the CDR3 is TGTGCCAGCAGTGGCGAGGACGAGCAGTACTTC.